This TCR beta chain was documented in a study of T-cell reconstitution after alpha-beta-depleted transplantation in children. The germline V gene has CDR1 LGHDT and CDR2 YNNKEL (reference sequence). V lost 2 bases, J lost 3 bases, and 11 bases lay in between. This CDR3 region has 15 residues. During its preparation, the TCRbeta library received unique molecular identifiers. TCRdb recomputed calls from the PCR reads with MiXCR, one row per CDR3 protein. In the table there are around 480,000 distinct CDR3 sequences, approximately 29% of which are singletons. The chain couples TRBV3-1 to TRBJ1-5; D perhaps matches TRBD1 (5 bases). The clonotype was recovered from a human donor who donated a stem cell graft to a child with aplastic anemia. The sample was PBMCs from the stem cell graft donor, taken from the stem cell graft. The CDR3: CASSQRGRVNQPQHF. The DNA of the CDR3 is TGTGCCAGCAGCCAACGCGGCAGGGTCAATCAGCCCCAGCATTTT.